This T cell receptor (beta chain) was sequenced during a study of blood T cell repertoires in COVID-19. The germline V gene encodes CDR1 SNHLY and CDR2 FYNNEI. The CDR3 has 13 amino acids. V lost 7 bases, J lost 5 bases, and 11 bases lay in between. Methods used by the authors: Estimates of nucleated cell counts were drawn from the amplification of reference gene primers. TCRdb keeps only in-frame clones here, not all; method: immunoSEQ multiplex PCR. V and J calls and clone size are given by that table; D and trimming were obtained from the DNA. The sample consists of fewer than 60,000 clones, approximately 85% of them appearing once.

Sequencing was done on a sample of peripheral blood. This sequence joins TRBV2 and TRBJ1-4, with a possible D match to TRBD1 (5 bases). This TCR derives from a woman of 80 years or more with acute or convalescent COVID-19. The CDR3 reads CASTQGSNEKLFF. The DNA for the CDR3 is TGTGCCAGCACTCAGGGTTCAAATGAAAAACTGTTTTTT.